One sample yielded the 3 T cell receptor beta chains listed below, sequenced in a study of T cell repertoires in ileal Crohn's disease. Time point: inflamed ileum from the surgical specimen. Profiled with immunoSEQ multiplex PCR; TCRdb holds only in-frame clones, not every one. The sample lists some 16,000 clones; roughly 90% were seen once. Sequenced material: ileal tissue. Receptor source: an adult with Crohn's disease.

V gene TRBV7-2 combines with J gene TRBJ2-1; TRBD2 might be the D (6 bases). V was clipped by 8 bases and J by 1 base, with 12 bases between them. CDR1 is SGHTA and CDR2 is FQGNSA in the germline V gene. CDR3 size: 14 residues. The CDR3 here is CASGGWPSYNEQFF. In DNA form, the CDR3 reads TGTGCCAGCGGGGGGTGGCCATCCTACAATGAGCAGTTCTTC.

The chain carries TRBV30 and TRBJ2-3; 8 bases fit TRBD2. V trimming: 2 bases; J trimming: 4 bases; junction bases outside the gene matches: 8. The CDR3 has 15 residues. Germline CDR1 and CDR2: GTSNPN and SVGIG (reference sequence). The CDR3 loop reads CAWSKPGGRADTQYF. In DNA form, the CDR3 reads TGTGCCTGGAGTAAACCGGGGGGGCGGGCAGATACGCAGTATTTT.

This clone has only one observation. The rearrangement joins TRBV5-1 to TRBJ1-3; no firm D call. The V end was cut by 4 bases, the J end by 4 bases, with 12 bases between. The CDR3 has 14 amino acids. CDR1 and CDR2 from the germline V gene are SGHRS and YFSETQ. Here the CDR3 DNA reads TGCGCCAGCAGCGACGGGTGGGAAGGAAACACCATATATTTT. This translates into CASSDGWEGNTIYF.